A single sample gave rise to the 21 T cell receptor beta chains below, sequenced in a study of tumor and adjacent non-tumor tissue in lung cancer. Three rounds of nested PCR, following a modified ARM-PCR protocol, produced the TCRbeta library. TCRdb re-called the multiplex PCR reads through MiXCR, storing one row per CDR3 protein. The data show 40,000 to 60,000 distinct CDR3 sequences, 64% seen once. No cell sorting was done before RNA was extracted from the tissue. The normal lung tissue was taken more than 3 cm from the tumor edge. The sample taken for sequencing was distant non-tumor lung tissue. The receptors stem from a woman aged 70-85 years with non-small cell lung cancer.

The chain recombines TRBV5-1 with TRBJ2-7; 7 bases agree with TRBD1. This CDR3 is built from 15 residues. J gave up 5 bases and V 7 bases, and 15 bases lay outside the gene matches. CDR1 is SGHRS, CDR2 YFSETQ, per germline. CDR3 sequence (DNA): TGCGCCAGCCGGGATTACAGGGGCAGTTCCCACGAGCAGTACTTC. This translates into CASRDYRGSSHEQYF.

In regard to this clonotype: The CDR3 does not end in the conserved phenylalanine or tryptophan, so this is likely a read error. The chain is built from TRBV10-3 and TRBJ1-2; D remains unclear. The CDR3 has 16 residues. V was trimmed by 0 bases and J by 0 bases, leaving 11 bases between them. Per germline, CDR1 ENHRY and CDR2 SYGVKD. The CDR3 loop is CAISESVFSANYGYTL. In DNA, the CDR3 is TGTGCCATCAGTGAGTCTGTATTTTCGGCTAACTATGGCTACACCCTC.

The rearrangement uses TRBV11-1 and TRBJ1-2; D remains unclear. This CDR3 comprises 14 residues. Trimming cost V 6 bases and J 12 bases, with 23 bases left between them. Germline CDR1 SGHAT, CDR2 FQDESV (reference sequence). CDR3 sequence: CASSRSGVGYSDTF. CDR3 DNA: TGTGCCAGCAGTCGTTCGGGAGTTGGCTATAGCGACACCTTC.

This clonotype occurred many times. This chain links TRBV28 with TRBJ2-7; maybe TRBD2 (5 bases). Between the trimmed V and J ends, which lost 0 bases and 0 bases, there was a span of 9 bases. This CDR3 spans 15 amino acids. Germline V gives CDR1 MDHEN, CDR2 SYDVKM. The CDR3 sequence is CASSLWGRVSYEQYF. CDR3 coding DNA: TGTGCCAGCAGTTTATGGGGGAGAGTCTCCTACGAGCAGTACTTC. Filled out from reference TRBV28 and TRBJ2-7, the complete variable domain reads DVKVTQSSRYLVKRTGEKVFLECVQDMDHENMFWYRQDPGLGLRLIYFSYDVKMKEKGDIPEGYSVSREKKERFSLILESASTNQTSMYLCASSLWGRVSYEQYFGPGTRLTVT.

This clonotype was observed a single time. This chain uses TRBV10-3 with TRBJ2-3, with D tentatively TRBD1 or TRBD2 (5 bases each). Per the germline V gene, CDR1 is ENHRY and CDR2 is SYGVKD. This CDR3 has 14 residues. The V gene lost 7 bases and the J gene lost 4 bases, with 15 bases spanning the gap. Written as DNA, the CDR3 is TGTGCCATCAAGATAGGGGTGAGGGCAGATACGCAGTATTTT. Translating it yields CAIKIGVRADTQYF.

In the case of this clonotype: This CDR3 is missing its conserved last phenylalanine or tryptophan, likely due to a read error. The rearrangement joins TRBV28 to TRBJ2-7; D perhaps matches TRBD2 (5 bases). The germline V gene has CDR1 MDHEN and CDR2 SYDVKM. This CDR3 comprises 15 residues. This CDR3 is CTSSPLWGVSYEQYS. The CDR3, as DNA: TGTACCAGCAGTCCACTGTGGGGAGTTTCCTACGAGCAGTACTCC.

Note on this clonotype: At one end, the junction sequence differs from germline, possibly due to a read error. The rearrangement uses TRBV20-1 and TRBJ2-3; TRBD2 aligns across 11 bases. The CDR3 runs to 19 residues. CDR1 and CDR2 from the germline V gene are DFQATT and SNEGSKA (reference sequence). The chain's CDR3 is CTARPTTSRLAGSTDTQYF. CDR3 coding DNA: TGCACTGCTAGGCCTACGACTTCGAGACTAGCGGGAAGCACAGATACACAGTATTTT.

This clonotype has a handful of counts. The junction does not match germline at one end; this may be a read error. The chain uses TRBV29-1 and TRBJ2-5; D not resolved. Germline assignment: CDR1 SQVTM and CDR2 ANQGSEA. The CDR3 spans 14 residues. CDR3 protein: CSVERRWAQEAQYF. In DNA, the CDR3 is TGCAGCGTTGAACGCCGCTGGGCACAAGAGGCCCAGTACTTC.

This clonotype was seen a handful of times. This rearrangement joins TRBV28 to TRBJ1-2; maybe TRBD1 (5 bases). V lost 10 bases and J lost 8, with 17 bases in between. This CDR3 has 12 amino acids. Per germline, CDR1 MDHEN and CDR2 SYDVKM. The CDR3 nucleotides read TGTGCCATTTCGACAGAGCTATGGGGCTACACCTTC. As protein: CAISTELWGYTF.

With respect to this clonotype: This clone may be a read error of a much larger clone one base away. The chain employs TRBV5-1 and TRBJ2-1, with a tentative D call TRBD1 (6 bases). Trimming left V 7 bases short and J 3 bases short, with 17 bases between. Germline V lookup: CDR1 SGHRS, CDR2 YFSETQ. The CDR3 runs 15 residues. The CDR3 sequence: CASGTSGTNYNEQFF. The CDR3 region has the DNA TGCGCCAGCGGCACCTCCGGGACAAACTACAATGAGCAGTTCTTC.

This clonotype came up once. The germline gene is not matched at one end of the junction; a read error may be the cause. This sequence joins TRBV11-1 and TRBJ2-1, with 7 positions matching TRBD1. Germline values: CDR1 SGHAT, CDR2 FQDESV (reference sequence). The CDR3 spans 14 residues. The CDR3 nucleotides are TGTGCCAGCATCCATACCGGGACAGTTGGTGAGCAGTTTTTC. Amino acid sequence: CASIHTGTVGEQFF. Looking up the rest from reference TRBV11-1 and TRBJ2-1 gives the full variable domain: EAEVAQSPRYKITEKSQAVAFWCDPISGHATLYWYRQILGQGPELLVQFQDESVVDDSQLPKDRFSAERLKGVDSTLKIQPAELGDSAMYLCASIHTGTVGEQFFGPGTRLTVL.

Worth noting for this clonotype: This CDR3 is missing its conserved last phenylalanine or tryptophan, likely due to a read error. Here the CDR3 reads CSVAHLGQGEGYTI. The CDR3 region has the DNA TGCAGCGTTGCTCATCTGGGACAGGGTGAAGGCTACACCATC. The J gene is TRBJ1-2, the V gene TRBV29-1; TRBD1 matches at 9 bases. Per germline, CDR1 SQVTM and CDR2 ANQGSEA. This CDR3 region has 14 residues. The J segment lost 8 bases and the V segment lost 4 bases, leaving 11 bases of the junction unmatched.

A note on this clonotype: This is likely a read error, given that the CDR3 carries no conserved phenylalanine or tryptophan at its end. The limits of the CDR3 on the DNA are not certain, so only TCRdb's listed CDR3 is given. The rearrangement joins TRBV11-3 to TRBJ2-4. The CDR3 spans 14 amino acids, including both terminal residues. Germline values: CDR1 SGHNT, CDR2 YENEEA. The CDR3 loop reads CASNLSGTKNIRYS.

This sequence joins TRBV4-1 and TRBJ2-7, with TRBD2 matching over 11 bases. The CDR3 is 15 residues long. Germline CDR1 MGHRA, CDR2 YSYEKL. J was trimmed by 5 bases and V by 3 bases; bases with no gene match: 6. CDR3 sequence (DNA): TGCGCCAGCAGCCAGACTCTAGCGGGAGGACACGAGCAGTACTTC. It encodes CASSQTLAGGHEQYF.

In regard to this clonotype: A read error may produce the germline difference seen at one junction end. The CDR3 here is CTSSPNTGTGNTGELFF. DNA for the CDR3: TGTACCAGCAGCCCTAACACCGGGACGGGGAACACCGGGGAGCTGTTTTTT. This chain connects TRBV5-4 to TRBJ2-2, with D tentatively TRBD1 or TRBD2 (5 bases each). In germline, CDR1 is SGHNT, CDR2 YYREEE (reference sequence). The CDR3 sequence is 17 residues long.

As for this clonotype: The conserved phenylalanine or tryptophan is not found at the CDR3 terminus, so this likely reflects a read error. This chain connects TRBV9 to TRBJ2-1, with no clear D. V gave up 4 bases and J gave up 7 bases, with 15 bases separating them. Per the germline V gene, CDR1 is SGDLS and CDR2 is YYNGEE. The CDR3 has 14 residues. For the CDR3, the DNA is TGTGCCAGCAGCCTTTCGTTTTTGGGGAATGAGCAGTTCATC. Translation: CASSLSFLGNEQFI.

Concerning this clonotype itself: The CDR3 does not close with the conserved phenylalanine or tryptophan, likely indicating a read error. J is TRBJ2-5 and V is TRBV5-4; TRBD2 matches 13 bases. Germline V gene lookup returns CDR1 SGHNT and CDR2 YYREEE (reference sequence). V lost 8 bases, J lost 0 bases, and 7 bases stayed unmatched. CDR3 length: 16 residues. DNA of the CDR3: TGTGCCAGTAGCCTACTAGCGGGAGGGGACCAAGAGACCCAGTACTTA. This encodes CASSLLAGGDQETQYL.

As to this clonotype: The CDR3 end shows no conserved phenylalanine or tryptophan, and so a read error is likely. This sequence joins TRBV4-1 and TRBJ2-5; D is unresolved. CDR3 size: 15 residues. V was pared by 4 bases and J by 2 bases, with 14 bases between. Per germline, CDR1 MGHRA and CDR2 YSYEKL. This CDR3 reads CASSPSIGKQETQYL. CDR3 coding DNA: TGCGCCAGCAGCCCCTCTATCGGCAAACAAGAGACCCAGTACCTC.

In DNA form, the CDR3 reads TGTGCCAGCAGTTGTACGACGGGGACTAATGAAAAACTGTTTTTT. It translates to CASSCTTGTNEKLFF. This chain connects TRBV6-5 to TRBJ1-4; no reliable D call. V lost 4 bases, J lost 2 bases, and 11 bases lay in between. The germline CDR1 and CDR2 sequences are MNHEY and SVGAGI. CDR3 length: 15 amino acids.

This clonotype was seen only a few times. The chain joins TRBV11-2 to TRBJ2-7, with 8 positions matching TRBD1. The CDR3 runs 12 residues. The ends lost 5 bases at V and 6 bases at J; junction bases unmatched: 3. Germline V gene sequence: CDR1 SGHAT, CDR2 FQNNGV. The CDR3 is CASSRTGFEQYF. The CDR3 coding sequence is TGTGCCAGCAGCCGGACAGGGTTCGAGCAGTACTTC.

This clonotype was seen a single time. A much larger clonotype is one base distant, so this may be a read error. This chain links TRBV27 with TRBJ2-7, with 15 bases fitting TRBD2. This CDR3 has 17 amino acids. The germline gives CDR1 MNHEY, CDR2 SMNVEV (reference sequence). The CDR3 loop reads CANSSGTSGRLGGEQYF. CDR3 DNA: TGTGCCAACAGTTCCGGGACTAGCGGGAGGTTGGGCGGGGAGCAGTACTTC.